The 16 T cell receptor beta chains presented below share a single source sample, sequenced in a study of cytomegalovirus exposure and HLA in healthy donors. Use of 60 Vbeta and 13 Jbeta primers characterized the PCR. Libraries were prepared by immunoSEQ multiplex PCR; TCRdb keeps only in-frame clonotypes and omits some of them. The table has more than 100,000 clones, around 78% seen once. Input material: PBMCs. The receptors stem from a woman aged 30 to 39 in good health and CMV-seropositive.

V gene TRBV7-2 combines with J gene TRBJ2-5; a weak D match, TRBD2 (6 bases). This CDR3 spans 16 amino acids. Trimming took 3 bases from V and 0 from J, leaving 14 bases between them. CDR1 and CDR2 from the germline V gene are SGHTA and FQGNSA. Here the CDR3 DNA reads TGTGCCAGCAGCTTGGGGGGTACGGGATACCAAGAGACCCAGTACTTC. This sequence encodes CASSLGGTGYQETQYF.

The chain uses TRBV28 and TRBJ1-1, with D unclear. The CDR3 runs to 14 residues. Trimming shortened V by 5 bases and J by 0 bases, and 10 bases separated the two germline ends. The germline V gene encodes CDR1 MDHEN and CDR2 SYDVKM. The CDR3 reads CASSPRTLNTEAFF. CDR3 in DNA: TGTGCCAGCAGTCCGCGAACCTTGAACACTGAAGCTTTCTTT.

The chain recombines TRBV9 with TRBJ2-3; D might be TRBD2 (5 bases). The ends were cut back, 3 bases at V and 2 bases at J, with 22 bases in the middle. Germline V gives CDR1 SGDLS, CDR2 YYNGEE. The CDR3 is 18 amino acids. The CDR3 nucleotides are TGTGCCAGCAGCGGAGGAGGAGGACCCCGGGTCACCACAGATACGCAGTATTTT. This encodes CASSGGGGPRVTTDTQYF. Filled out from reference TRBV9 and TRBJ2-3, the complete variable domain reads DSGVTQTPKHLITATGQRVTLRCSPRSGDLSVYWYQQSLDQGLQFLIQYYNGEERAKGNILERFSAQQFPDLHSELNLSSLELGDSALYFCASSGGGGPRVTTDTQYFGPGTRLTVL.

The rearrangement links TRBV5-4 to TRBJ2-5; D is perhaps TRBD2 (6 bases). The CDR3 has 14 residues. Germline V CDR1 and CDR2: SGHNT, YYREEE (reference sequence). V lost 4 bases to trimming and J lost 3 bases, with 13 bases between them. The CDR3 region is CASSPVGGKETQYF. Here the CDR3 DNA reads TGTGCCAGCAGCCCGGTCGGGGGAAAAGAGACCCAGTACTTC.

Here the CDR3 DNA reads TGTGCCAGCAGCGTAGTTGGGAGCGGCACCACAGATACGCAGTATTTT. This gives the protein CASSVVGSGTTDTQYF. V and J are TRBV9 and TRBJ2-3; D may be TRBD2 (5 bases). Germline V gene sequence: CDR1 SGDLS, CDR2 YYNGEE. Trimming took off 0 bases at V and 2 bases at J, with 13 bases between the two ends. This CDR3 is built from 16 residues.

V is TRBV19 and J is TRBJ1-5; D is undetermined. V lost 3 bases to trimming and J lost 7 bases, with 16 bases between them. This CDR3 has 15 amino acids. Germline lookup yields CDR1 LNHDA and CDR2 SQIVND (reference sequence). DNA of the CDR3: TGTGCCAGTAGTATGGGCACCGCCGGAGGGCAGCCCCAGCATTTT. Protein product: CASSMGTAGGQPQHF. Drawing the rest from reference TRBV19 and TRBJ1-5, the complete variable domain is DGGITQSPKYLFRKEGQNVTLSCEQNLNHDAMYWYRQDPGQGLRLIYYSQIVNDFQKGDIAEGYSVSREKKESFPLTVTSAQKNPTAFYLCASSMGTAGGQPQHFGDGTRLSIL.

V gene TRBV27 combines with J gene TRBJ1-2; 8 bases fit TRBD1. The CDR3 runs to 13 residues. Germline V gives CDR1 MNHEY, CDR2 SMNVEV (reference sequence). The trim removed 4 bases at V and 4 bases at J, leaving 2 bases unmatched. The CDR3 protein is CASSYGQGYGYTF. The DNA of the CDR3 is TGTGCCAGCAGTTATGGACAGGGCTATGGCTACACCTTC.

The chain links TRBV27 to TRBJ1-5, with D uncertain. V was cut by 3 bases and J by 0 bases, with 18 bases left in between. CDR3 size: 18 residues. The germline V gene has CDR1 MNHEY and CDR2 SMNVEV (reference sequence). CDR3 nucleotides: TGTGCCAGCAGTTTCAGAATTAAGACGGAGTATAGCAATCAGCCCCAGCATTTT. Translation gives CASSFRIKTEYSNQPQHF.

A few counts support this clone. The V gene is TRBV9, the J gene TRBJ1-4; D gene ambiguous. V shed 0 bases and J shed 4 bases, with 10 bases lying between them. The CDR3 spans 15 residues. CDR1 is SGDLS and CDR2 is YYNGEE in the germline V gene. CDR3 loop: CASSVAGRDNEKLFF. The CDR3 coding sequence is TGTGCCAGCAGCGTAGCCGGGAGGGATAATGAAAAACTGTTTTTT. Drawing the rest from reference TRBV9 and TRBJ1-4, the complete variable domain is DSGVTQTPKHLITATGQRVTLRCSPRSGDLSVYWYQQSLDQGLQFLIQYYNGEERAKGNILERFSAQQFPDLHSELNLSSLELGDSALYFCASSVAGRDNEKLFFGSGTQLSVL.

There are a few counts of this clone. V and J are TRBV19 and TRBJ2-2, with 12 bases identical to TRBD2. Unmatched junction bases numbered 8, after V lost 3 bases and J lost 6 bases. CDR3 length equals 17 residues. Germline assignment: CDR1 LNHDA and CDR2 SQIVND (reference sequence). In DNA form, the CDR3 reads TGTGCCAGTAGTATTCTAGCGGGGGGGCTTTTCTCCGGGGAGCTGTTTTTT. It yields the protein CASSILAGGLFSGELFF.

The chain recombines TRBV27 with TRBJ2-7, with D perhaps matching TRBD2 (6 bases). Germline V gene data show CDR1 as MNHEY and CDR2 as SMNVEV (reference sequence). V lost 3 bases, J lost 5 bases, and 11 bases lay in between. The CDR3 has 13 residues. The chain's CDR3 is CASSLIGTDEQYF. CDR3 nucleotides: TGTGCCAGCAGTTTGATCGGGACTGACGAGCAGTACTTC.

The V call is TRBV28, the J call TRBJ2-7; 9 nucleotides align to TRBD1. V trimming: 5 bases; J trimming: 7 bases; junction bases outside the gene matches: 12. CDR3 length: 15 residues. CDR1 and CDR2 (germline): MDHEN, SYDVKM. In nucleotides, the CDR3 is TGTGCCAGCAGTGGGCGGGAACAGGGGGCGTGGGAGCAGTACTTC. It encodes CASSGREQGAWEQYF. Full variable domain (outside the CDR3, taken from reference TRBV28 and TRBJ2-7): DVKVTQSSRYLVKRTGEKVFLECVQDMDHENMFWYRQDPGLGLRLIYFSYDVKMKEKGDIPEGYSVSREKKERFSLILESASTNQTSMYLCASSGREQGAWEQYFGPGTRLTVT.

The rearrangement uses TRBV7-9 and TRBJ2-2; D remains unclear. This CDR3 region has 12 residues. Germline V gives CDR1 SEHNR, CDR2 FQNEAQ (reference sequence). CDR3 coding DNA: TGTTCCGCGATGCAGGACACCGGGGAGCTGTTTTTT. This gives the protein CSAMQDTGELFF.

The chain uses TRBV25-1 and TRBJ1-2, with D possibly being TRBD1 (5 bases). This CDR3 region has 15 residues. Germline V gives CDR1 MGHDK, CDR2 SYGVNS. Trimming shortened V by 4 bases and J by 1 base, and 13 bases separated the two germline ends. In DNA, the CDR3 is TGTGCCAGCAGTGCCCACGGGACTATTAACTATGGCTACACCTTC. Its translation is CASSAHGTINYGYTF.

The V gene is TRBV10-3, the J gene TRBJ1-4, with 9 bases identical to TRBD1. The germline CDR1 and CDR2 sequences are ENHRY and SYGVKD. This CDR3 spans 17 amino acids. V gave up 10 bases and J gave up 8 bases; unmatched junction bases: 20. In nucleotides, the CDR3 is TGTGCCACGGGACCAGGGACAGGGAGACCCCTTGGAGAAAAACTGTTTTTT. Amino acid sequence: CATGPGTGRPLGEKLFF.

Worth noting for this clone: The same CDR3 also results from other DNA sequences found in this sample. The rearrangement uses TRBV7-2 and TRBJ2-1, with a possible D match to TRBD2 (6 bases). This CDR3 is built from 15 residues. Deletions cut 1 base from V and 1 base from J, with 8 bases between. Germline values: CDR1 SGHTA, CDR2 FQGNSA. The CDR3 region has the DNA TGTGCCAGCAGCTTAGGTCGGGGGTCCTACAATGAGCAGTTCTTC. It codes for CASSLGRGSYNEQFF. The variable domain in full, with the rest retrieved from reference TRBV7-2 and TRBJ2-1, is GAGVSQSPSNKVTEKGKDVELRCDPISGHTALYWYRQSLGQGLEFLIYFQGNSAPDKSGLPSDRFSAERTGGSVSTLTIQRTQQEDSAVYLCASSLGRGSYNEQFFGPGTRLTVL.